This TCR beta chain was retrieved from a study of cytomegalovirus exposure and HLA in healthy donors. Study overall: The Caucasian-associated ancestry cluster contained approximately 81% of the approximately 400 genotyped donors.

The CDR3 is made up of 12 amino acids. Germline CDR1 and CDR2: MGHRA and YSYEKL. V lost 4 bases to trimming and J lost 7 bases, with 10 bases between them. PCR involved 60 Vbeta and 13 Jbeta primers. Repertoires were generated with immunoSEQ multiplex PCR, while TCRdb's copy carries only in-frame clones and drops some. Here the sample spans under 250,000 clones, 75% to 85% being singletons. This receptor was taken from a middle-aged woman in good health and CMV-seronegative. Source material: PBMCs. The rearrangement uses TRBV4-1 and TRBJ1-1, with D hard to call. The CDR3 sequence is CASSRGGGEAFF. The CDR3 nucleotides read TGCGCCAGCAGCCGCGGTGGTGGTGAAGCTTTCTTT.